Following are 21 T cell receptor beta chains from one sample sequenced in a study of OX40 agonist ivuxolimab in advanced cancers. Sequencing was performed with immunoSEQ multiplex PCR; in TCRdb, only in-frame clones are kept and a portion is missing. The sample lists 65,000 to 80,000 clones; more than 75% were seen once. Sequencing was performed on CD4+ or CD8+ T cells sorted from blood, taken in a trial of the OX40 agonist ivuxolimab. The receptors shown here come from an adult with an advanced solid tumor such as melanoma, head and neck, liver or kidney cancer.

This chain connects TRBV7-7 to TRBJ2-5, with TRBD1 identical over 7 bases. This CDR3 has 14 amino acids. Trimming cost V 1 base and J 2 bases; bases outside gene matches: 1. CDR1 is SSHAT, CDR2 FNYEAQ, per germline (reference sequence). CDR3 bases: TGTGCCAGCAGCTTAGGACAGGGTCAAGAGACCCAGTACTTC. Translating it yields CASSLGQGQETQYF.

The chain uses TRBV11-2 and TRBJ1-2, with 8 bases fitting TRBD1. J was trimmed by 5 bases and V by 4 bases; bases with no gene match: 6. The CDR3 extends over 14 amino acids. The germline V gene has CDR1 SGHAT and CDR2 FQNNGV. The CDR3 DNA is TGTGCCAGCAGCTCCCTCGACAGGGGTTATGGCTACACCTTC. Residues: CASSSLDRGYGYTF.

This clone appeared a few times. The chain joins TRBV23-1 to TRBJ1-1, with no clear D. TRBV23-1 is assigned to the ORF class and has an uncertain function. Trimming removed 1 base at V and 2 bases at J, with 14 bases between. CDR3 length equals 16 residues. The CDR3 sequence is CASSQFFGRRNTEAFF. In nucleotides, the CDR3 is TGCGCCAGCAGTCAATTTTTCGGGAGGCGTAACACTGAAGCTTTCTTT.

The chain carries TRBV6-1 and TRBJ2-5; D not certain. This CDR3 comprises 13 residues. Germline loops: CDR1 MNHNS, CDR2 SASEGT. Trimming removed 8 bases from V and 5 bases from J, with 15 bases in between. The CDR3 reads CASEPWTGETQYF. The CDR3 nucleotides are TGTGCCAGCGAACCTTGGACGGGCGAGACCCAGTACTTC.

The V call is TRBV5-4, the J call TRBJ2-7; 9 bases agree with TRBD1. Germline assignment: CDR1 SGHNT and CDR2 YYREEE (reference sequence). The V gene end was trimmed by 4 bases and the J gene end by 6 bases; junction bases not matched to a gene: 8. The CDR3 extends over 14 amino acids. Written as DNA, the CDR3 is TGTGCCAGCAGCCTGGGACAGGGTCGCAGCGAGCAGTACTTC. Amino acids: CASSLGQGRSEQYF.

The rearrangement links TRBV6-6 to TRBJ2-3, with unresolved D. Germline CDR1 MNHNY, CDR2 SVGAGI (reference sequence). The CDR3 runs 11 residues. Trimming pared 6 bases from V and 6 bases from J, leaving 7 bases between. CDR3 amino acids: CASSQGDTQYF. CDR3 DNA: TGTGCCAGCAGCCAAGGGGATACGCAGTATTTT.

The genes are TRBV18 and TRBJ2-7; D assignment may be TRBD1 or TRBD2 (5 bases each). The germline CDR1 and CDR2 sequences are KGHSH and LQKENI. V dropped 6 bases and J dropped 5 bases, with 17 bases sitting between them. The CDR3 has 14 residues. CDR3 DNA: TGTGCCAGCTCCCAGACAGCGGTGGTGGACGAGCAGTACTTC. Amino acid sequence: CASSQTAVVDEQYF.

The rearrangement uses TRBV5-1 and TRBJ1-1, with TRBD1 identical over 9 bases. V was pared by 4 bases and J by 2 bases, with 12 bases of the junction left unmatched. Germline loops: CDR1 SGHRS, CDR2 YFSETQ. The length of the CDR3 is 17 residues. As DNA, the CDR3 is TGCGCCAGCAGCCCAACGCCGACGGGACAGGGAAACACTGAAGCTTTCTTT. The encoded protein is CASSPTPTGQGNTEAFF.

The V and J genes are TRBV9 and TRBJ1-1; weak D call: TRBD1 (5 bases). CDR1 is SGDLS, CDR2 YYNGEE, per germline. This CDR3 region has 13 residues. V lost 4 bases and J 5 bases, leaving 12 bases between the germline ends. This CDR3 is CASSRRDRTEAFF. The CDR3 DNA follows: TGTGCCAGCAGCCGCAGGGATCGGACTGAAGCTTTCTTT.

V gene TRBV7-2 combines with J gene TRBJ1-6; D unclear. There are 15 residues in the CDR3. Trimming removed 1 base at V and 6 bases at J, with 10 bases between. From germline, CDR1 is SGHTA and CDR2 FQGNSA. The CDR3 sequence: CASSLGAATNSPLHF. CDR3 nucleotides: TGTGCCAGCAGCTTAGGGGCAGCAACTAATTCACCCCTCCACTTT.

The genes are TRBV5-1 and TRBJ1-1, with D perhaps matching TRBD1 (6 bases). The CDR3 is made up of 15 amino acids. Germline V CDR1 and CDR2: SGHRS, YFSETQ. Trimming left V 1 base short and J 0 bases short, with 10 bases between. Here the CDR3 DNA reads TGCGCCAGCAGCTTGTTTCCAGGGGTGAACACTGAAGCTTTCTTT. It specifies CASSLFPGVNTEAFF.

V is TRBV6-5 and J is TRBJ1-1; D is uncertain. This CDR3 contains 14 residues. The germline CDR1 and CDR2 sequences are MNHEY and SVGAGI. V was trimmed by 3 bases and J by 2 bases, leaving 10 bases between them. CDR3 protein: CASSYNLGNTEAFF. The CDR3 region has the DNA TGTGCCAGCAGTTATAATTTGGGTAACACTGAAGCTTTCTTT.

J is TRBJ1-3 and V is TRBV7-6; D unclear. Trimming shortened V by 6 bases and J by 7 bases, and 13 bases separated the two germline ends. Germline CDR1 SGHVS, CDR2 FNYEAQ. The CDR3 is 13 residues long. CDR3 DNA: TGTGCCAGCAGTTGGAGACTGGACAACACCATATATTTT. This sequence encodes CASSWRLDNTIYF.

The rearrangement uses TRBV5-1 and TRBJ1-1, with TRBD1 as a possible D gene (5 bases). CDR3 size: 15 residues. Germline V gives CDR1 SGHRS, CDR2 YFSETQ. With 1 base removed from V and 2 bases from J, the gap between germline ends came to 12 bases. This CDR3 reads CASSLRGSANTEAFF. The DNA of the CDR3 is TGCGCCAGCAGCTTGAGGGGCAGCGCCAACACTGAAGCTTTCTTT.

V and J are TRBV11-3 and TRBJ2-7; 14 bases match TRBD2. Germline loops: CDR1 SGHNT, CDR2 YENEEA. The CDR3 extends over 16 amino acids. Trimming took 5 bases from V and 3 from J; bases not matched to a gene: 6. This CDR3 is CASSPRLAGGRYEQYF. Here the CDR3 DNA reads TGTGCCAGCAGCCCGAGACTAGCGGGGGGGCGCTACGAGCAGTACTTC.

The chain has TRBV9 and TRBJ2-1; no reliable D call. Deletions cut 0 bases from V and 5 bases from J, with 9 bases between. The CDR3 is made up of 14 amino acids. Germline V gives CDR1 SGDLS, CDR2 YYNGEE. CDR3 nucleotides: TGTGCCAGCAGCGTAGAGATGGGCAACAATGAGCAGTTCTTC. It encodes CASSVEMGNNEQFF.

The J gene is TRBJ1-4, the V gene TRBV19; D gene ambiguous. The CDR3 contains 14 residues. The V end lost 5 bases, the J end lost 4 bases, and 11 bases lay between the germline ends. Per germline, CDR1 LNHDA and CDR2 SQIVND (reference sequence). CDR3 region: CASSVGPLNEKLFF. CDR3 coding DNA: TGTGCCAGTAGTGTGGGCCCCCTTAATGAAAAACTGTTTTTT.

This chain uses TRBV6-5 with TRBJ2-5; D remains ambiguous. Germline values: CDR1 MNHEY, CDR2 SVGAGI. Trimming pared 5 bases from V and 3 bases from J, leaving 13 bases between. The CDR3 runs to 14 residues. The CDR3: CASSPRVIKETQYF. The CDR3 bases are TGTGCCAGCAGTCCAAGAGTGATAAAAGAGACCCAGTACTTC.

V gene TRBV6-5 combines with J gene TRBJ1-1; D is perhaps TRBD1 (6 bases). CDR3 size: 13 residues. Germline CDR1 reads MNHEY; CDR2 reads SVGAGI. V was shortened by 6 bases and J by 1 base, with 9 bases between the two germline ends. The CDR3 DNA sequence: TGTGCCAGCAGAACGGGACAGAACACTGAAGCTTTCTTT. This sequence encodes CASRTGQNTEAFF.

J is TRBJ2-1 and V is TRBV5-5; 9 positions match TRBD2. The germline CDR1 and CDR2 sequences are SGHKS and YYEKEE (reference sequence). The CDR3 covers 16 residues. The V gene end was trimmed by 0 bases and the J gene end by 8 bases; junction bases not matched to a gene: 9. The CDR3 protein is CASSLGLAGSLYEQFF. In DNA, the CDR3 is TGTGCCAGCAGCTTGGGGCTAGCGGGGTCTCTGTATGAGCAGTTCTTC. Looking up the rest from reference TRBV5-5 and TRBJ2-1 gives the full variable domain: DAGVTQSPTHLIKTRGQQVTLRCSPISGHKSVSWYQQVLGQGPQFIFQYYEKEERGRGNFPDRFSARQFPNYSSELNVNALLLGDSALYLCASSLGLAGSLYEQFFGPGTRLTVL.

The chain recombines TRBV2 with TRBJ1-4, with TRBD1 as a possible D gene (5 bases). This CDR3 is 12 amino acids long. With 8 bases removed from V and 5 bases from J, the gap between germline ends came to 9 bases. The germline V gene encodes CDR1 SNHLY and CDR2 FYNNEI. CDR3 sequence (DNA): TGTGCCAGCGGGGGGGAAAATGAAAAACTGTTTTTT. It translates to CASGGENEKLFF. Using reference TRBV2 and TRBJ1-4 for the parts outside the CDR3, the full variable domain is EPEVTQTPSHQVTQMGQEVILRCVPISNHLYFYWYRQILGQKVEFLVSFYNNEISEKSEIFDDQFSVERPDGSNFTLKIRSTKLEDSAMYFCASGGENEKLFFGSGTQLSVL.